A single sample is the source of the 18 T cell receptor beta chains below, sequenced in a study of human T cells and chemical hapten exposure. One entry per CDR3 protein, called by TCRdb with MiXCR from the RACE reads. The table records around 330,000 distinct CDR3 sequences, about 5% of them present only once. Time point here: pre-sensitization, week 0. Sample treatment: therapeutic diphenylcyclopropenone sensitization with weekly scalp DPC. The sequencing used whole blood, collected in connection with sensitization to the hapten diphenylcyclopropenone (DPC). Receptors were obtained from a woman aged 18 to 35 with alopecia areata. Some clones in this sample may be carry-over from other donors' samples.

This clonotype was detected ten times or more. The chain links TRBV6-5 to TRBJ1-1; TRBD1 matches at 7 bases. The junction had 0 bases not matched to a gene; V was cut back by 2 bases and J by 0 bases. CDR1 is MNHEY, CDR2 SVGAGI, per germline. The CDR3 runs 14 residues. The CDR3 loop is CASSYGTVNTEAFF. DNA for the CDR3: TGTGCCAGCAGTTACGGGACAGTGAACACTGAAGCTTTCTTT.

This clonotype appeared many times. This rearrangement joins TRBV12-3 or TRBV12-4 to TRBJ1-5, with 7 positions matching TRBD1. The junction had 14 bases not matched to a gene; V was cut back by 5 bases and J by 4 bases. This CDR3 has 17 amino acids. The CDR3 here is CASSLPGGAVANQPQHF. In DNA, the CDR3 is TGTGCCAGCAGTCTCCCAGGGGGTGCCGTAGCAAATCAGCCCCAGCATTTT.

This clonotype was seen a few times. The genes are TRBV7-9 and TRBJ1-6; 10 nucleotides line up with TRBD1. Per germline, CDR1 SEHNR and CDR2 FQNEAQ (reference sequence). The CDR3 runs to 15 residues. The V and J ends lost 3 bases and 10 bases, in that order; junction bases with no gene match: 6. CDR3 in amino acids: CASSLGQGTGSPLHF. The CDR3 region has the DNA TGTGCCAGCAGCTTGGGACAGGGGACGGGGTCACCCCTCCACTTT.

The chain employs TRBV28 and TRBJ1-4; perhaps TRBD1 as D (5 bases). The CDR3 consists of 14 residues. Germline loops: CDR1 MDHEN, CDR2 SYDVKM. V was pared by 6 bases and J by 8 bases, with 16 bases between. The CDR3 DNA reads TGTGCCAGCAGCAGGGCCTTCCCTGCAGAAAAACTGTTTTTT. Residues: CASSRAFPAEKLFF.

The chain carries TRBV15 and TRBJ1-4; TRBD1 might be the D (6 bases). Germline V gene sequence: CDR1 LNHNV, CDR2 YYDKDF (reference sequence). V was pared by 0 bases and J by 8 bases, with 10 bases between. The CDR3 consists of 14 residues. The CDR3 DNA is TGTGCCACCAGCAGAGATATTCAGGGGGAAAAACTGTTTTTT. The encoded protein is CATSRDIQGEKLFF. Using reference TRBV15 and TRBJ1-4 for the parts outside the CDR3, the full variable domain is DAMVIQNPRYQVTQFGKPVTLSCSQTLNHNVMYWYQQKSSQAPKLLFHYYDKDFNNEADTPDNFQSRRPNTSFCFLDIRSPGLGDTAMYLCATSRDIQGEKLFFGSGTQLSVL.

This clonotype has at least ten counts. The rearrangement uses TRBV6-2 or TRBV6-3 and TRBJ1-2; maybe TRBD1 (6 bases). The CDR3 sequence is 13 residues long. Trimming took off 1 base at V and 5 bases at J, with 8 bases between the two ends. Looked up from germline, CDR1 is MNHEY and CDR2 is SVGEGT. The DNA for the CDR3 is TGTGCCAGCAGTTACTTAACAGGGTATGGCTACACCTTC. It is translated as CASSYLTGYGYTF.

This clonotype has ten or more counts. V usage is TRBV9 and J usage is TRBJ2-4, with 8 nucleotides matching TRBD1. The J segment lost 9 bases and the V segment lost 4 bases, leaving 9 bases of the junction unmatched. This CDR3 is 14 amino acids long. The germline gives CDR1 SGDLS, CDR2 YYNGEE. CDR3 sequence (DNA): TGTGCCAGCAGCCCTAGGACAGGGACGGCCATTCAGTACTTC. It encodes CASSPRTGTAIQYF.

This clonotype was observed a few times. The chain joins TRBV2 to TRBJ2-3; D remains ambiguous. CDR3 size: 14 residues. Germline V gene sequence: CDR1 SNHLY, CDR2 FYNNEI. Trimming removed 6 bases at V and 0 bases at J, with 10 bases between. CDR3 sequence: CASSDGESTDTQYF. The CDR3 DNA is TGTGCCAGCAGCGACGGCGAAAGCACAGATACGCAGTATTTT.

The chain employs TRBV29-1 and TRBJ2-1, with D possibly matching TRBD2 (6 bases). This CDR3 has 12 residues. V lost 5 bases and J 4 bases, leaving 9 bases between the germline ends. Per the germline V gene, CDR1 is SQVTM and CDR2 is ANQGSEA. In DNA form, the CDR3 reads TGCAGCGTTACCGGGACTTACAATGAGCAGTTCTTC. Its protein product is CSVTGTYNEQFF.

This clonotype was observed a handful of times. The chain couples TRBV27 to TRBJ2-1; 7 bases are shared with TRBD1. The CDR3 totals 16 residues. Trimming took 0 bases from V and 3 from J; bases not matched to a gene: 5. CDR1 and CDR2 from the germline V gene are MNHEY and SMNVEV (reference sequence). CDR3 nucleotides: TGTGCCAGCAGTTTATCTAAGGGGGCAGGCTACAATGAGCAGTTCTTC. Its protein is CASSLSKGAGYNEQFF.

The V call is TRBV7-2, the J call TRBJ2-4; D perhaps matches TRBD1 (5 bases). The CDR3 covers 13 residues. Between the trimmed V and J ends, which lost 5 bases and 0 bases, there was a span of 5 bases. Germline V gene data show CDR1 as SGHTA and CDR2 as FQGNSA. The CDR3 DNA is TGTGCCAGCAGCAGGGGAGCCAAAAACATTCAGTACTTC. Protein sequence: CASSRGAKNIQYF.

This sequence joins TRBV2 and TRBJ2-4; 10 positions match TRBD2. The CDR3 runs 23 residues. Trimming cost V 6 bases and J 0 bases; bases outside gene matches: 26. CDR1 and CDR2 from the germline V gene are SNHLY and FYNNEI. CDR3 DNA sequence: TGTGCCAGCAGGGCCATAGCGGGGGGCCCGCCACGTTTTTTTCGTTTAGCCAAAAACATTCAGTACTTC. The encoded protein is CASRAIAGGPPRFFRLAKNIQYF.

This clonotype was counted many times. The J gene is TRBJ1-1, the V gene TRBV11-2; unclear D gene. CDR3 length: 11 amino acids. V was pared by 5 bases and J by 7 bases, with 8 bases between. Looked up from germline, CDR1 is SGHAT and CDR2 is FQNNGV. CDR3 sequence: CASSLTDEAFF. The CDR3 nucleotides are TGTGCCAGCAGCCTGACTGATGAAGCTTTCTTT.

This clonotype has a count of ten or more. The rearrangement uses TRBV14 and TRBJ2-5, with D hard to call. Trimming took off 8 bases at V and 4 bases at J, with 14 bases between the two ends. Germline V CDR1 and CDR2: SGHDN, FVKESK. There are 13 residues in the CDR3. CDR3 in DNA: TGTGCCAGCTCCCAAGTACTCACAGAGACCCAGTACTTC. This codes for CASSQVLTETQYF.

V and J are TRBV6-2 or TRBV6-3 and TRBJ2-3, with D unclear. The CDR3 sequence is 14 residues long. The germline V gene encodes CDR1 MNHEY and CDR2 SVGEGT. Trimming took off 4 bases at V and 1 base at J, with 9 bases between the two ends. CDR3 region: CASSSSLGTDTQYF. DNA of the CDR3: TGTGCCAGCAGTTCATCCCTGGGCACAGATACGCAGTATTTT.

The rearrangement joins TRBV12-3 or TRBV12-4 to TRBJ1-5; D not resolved. The CDR3 loop spans 13 amino acids. The V gene lost 4 bases and the J gene lost 7 bases, with 11 bases spanning the gap. The CDR3, as DNA: TGTGCCAGCAGTTCAATGGAGGAACAGCCCCAGCATTTT. Encoded protein: CASSSMEEQPQHF.

Ten or more counts support this clonotype. J is TRBJ2-7 and V is TRBV7-9; D remains unclear. The CDR3 loop spans 12 amino acids. The V end was cut by 3 bases, the J end by 3 bases, with 6 bases between. The germline V gene encodes CDR1 SEHNR and CDR2 FQNEAQ (reference sequence). CDR3 nucleotide sequence: TGTGCCAGCAGCTTTGGTCTCTACGAGCAGTACTTC. Translation: CASSFGLYEQYF.

This clonotype turned up a few times. The chain carries TRBV7-2 and TRBJ1-2; 9 positions agree with TRBD1. Germline-derived CDR1 and CDR2 are SGHTA and FQGNSA. The CDR3 loop spans 15 amino acids. Trimming cost V 2 bases and J 6 bases; bases outside gene matches: 7. CDR3 nucleotide sequence: TGTGCCAGCAGCTTACAGGGACAGGGCTTGGATGGCTACACCTTC. The encoded protein is CASSLQGQGLDGYTF.